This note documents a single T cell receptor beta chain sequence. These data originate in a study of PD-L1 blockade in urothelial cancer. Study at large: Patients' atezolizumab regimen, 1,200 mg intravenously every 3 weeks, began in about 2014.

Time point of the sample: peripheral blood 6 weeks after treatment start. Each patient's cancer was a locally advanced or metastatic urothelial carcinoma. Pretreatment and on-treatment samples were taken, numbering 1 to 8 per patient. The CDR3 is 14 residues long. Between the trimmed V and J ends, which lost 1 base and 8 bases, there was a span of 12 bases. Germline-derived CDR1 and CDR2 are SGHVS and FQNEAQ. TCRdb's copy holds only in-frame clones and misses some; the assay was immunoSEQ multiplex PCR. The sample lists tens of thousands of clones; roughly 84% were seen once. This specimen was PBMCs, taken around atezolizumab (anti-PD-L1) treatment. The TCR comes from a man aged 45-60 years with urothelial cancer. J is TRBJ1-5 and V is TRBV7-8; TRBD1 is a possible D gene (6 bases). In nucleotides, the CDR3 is TGTGCCAGCAGCTTAGGAGGGGGGGAAAAGCCCCAGCATTTT. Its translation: CASSLGGGEKPQHF.